This T cell receptor beta chain was found in a study of lymphopenia after photon versus proton radiotherapy. Overall study findings and caveats: Relative stability marked proton patients; photon patients lost diversity and naive cells. After lymphocyte nadir, photon-treated repertoires showed oligoclonal expansion, especially CD8+ Temra. Post-nadir TCR diversity decline inversely tracked overall survival among those who died. Only patients who died were analyzed for survival; proton advantage is unproven.

The V and J ends lost 7 bases and 4 bases, in that order; junction bases with no gene match: 10. Per germline, CDR1 LNHDA and CDR2 SQIVND (reference sequence). The CDR3 is made up of 15 amino acids. Only in-frame clones appear in the TCRdb table, and some are missing; sequencing was by immunoSEQ multiplex PCR. The sample holds approximately 7,200 clones, about 92% seen once. Concerning this clone itself: The antigen is unknown.

The clonotype was recovered from a woman aged 45 to 65 with cholangiocarcinoma. The rearrangement uses TRBV19 and TRBJ1-3; TRBD1 matches at 7 bases. The specimen comprised peripheral blood, sampled from a patient treated with photon-based radiotherapy. CDR3 DNA sequence: TGTGCCAGTACCTCGCGACAGGGAGTGGGAAACACCATATATTTT. This translates into CASTSRQGVGNTIYF. Combining the CDR3 with reference TRBV19 and TRBJ1-3 gives the whole variable domain DGGITQSPKYLFRKEGQNVTLSCEQNLNHDAMYWYRQDPGQGLRLIYYSQIVNDFQKGDIAEGYSVSREKKESFPLTVTSAQKNPTAFYLCASTSRQGVGNTIYFGEGSWLTVV.